These 12 T cell receptor beta chains originate from one sample sequenced in a study of Graves' ophthalmopathy and Graves' hyperthyroidism. Amplification from RNA transcripts yielded the TCR beta CDR3 regions. RT-PCR in the first round used HTBI primers; a second-round multiplex PCR followed. TCRdb used MiXCR to reprocess the multiplex PCR reads, holding one entry per CDR3 protein. The sample holds about 500,000 distinct CDR3 sequences, approximately 15% seen once. Sequenced sample: blood. The receptor set was obtained from a woman in her 30s with Graves' ophthalmopathy.

This clonotype was seen many times. This chain uses TRBV6-1 with TRBJ1-6; D perhaps matches TRBD1 (6 bases). Trimming pared 0 bases from V and 2 bases from J, leaving 11 bases between. Germline V CDR1 and CDR2: MNHNS, SASEGT. The CDR3 consists of 17 residues. CDR3 sequence: CASSEAAGGAYNSPLHF. In DNA, the CDR3 is TGTGCCAGCAGTGAAGCGGCGGGGGGCGCCTATAATTCACCCCTCCACTTT.

This chain joins TRBV6-1 and TRBJ2-2, with no clear D. V lost 3 bases to trimming and J lost 7 bases, with 21 bases between them. Germline V lookup: CDR1 MNHNS, CDR2 SASEGT. The CDR3 consists of 17 residues. Written as DNA, the CDR3 is TGTGCCAGCAGTGATCTACCCTGGTCTATTACGGGCGGGGAGCTGTTTTTT. It specifies CASSDLPWSITGGELFF.

This clonotype appeared many times. An end of the junction does not agree with germline; a read error may underlie this. The chain couples TRBV2 to TRBJ1-1; TRBD1 matches at 7 bases. The CDR3 totals 15 residues. Per germline, CDR1 SNHLY and CDR2 FYNNEI. This CDR3 reads CASSPAGQSNTEAFF. The CDR3 region has the DNA TGTGCCAGCAGTCCCGCGGGACAGTCGAACACTGAGGCTTTCTTT.

This clonotype has ten or more counts. The chain links TRBV6-1 to TRBJ1-5, with D possibly matching TRBD1 (6 bases). The length of the CDR3 is 15 residues. CDR1 MNHNS and CDR2 SASEGT come from the germline V gene. V dropped 5 bases and J dropped 7 bases, with 18 bases sitting between them. CDR3 bases: TGTGCCAGCAGTCCAGCGGGGGCACAAAAACAGCCCCAGCATTTT. Protein sequence: CASSPAGAQKQPQHF.

This clonotype was seen ten or more times. For the CDR3, the DNA is TGTGCCAGCAGCTTACAGGGTCAGCAGTACTTC. It is translated as CASSLQGQQYF. The V call is TRBV7-8, the J call TRBJ2-7; a possible D gene is TRBD1 (5 bases). Germline V gives CDR1 SGHVS, CDR2 FQNEAQ. Trimming shortened V by 2 bases and J by 8 bases, and 7 bases separated the two germline ends. The CDR3 has 11 amino acids.

This clonotype has a count of ten or more. The chain links TRBV6-5 to TRBJ1-6; TRBD1 might be the D (5 bases). Germline-derived CDR1 and CDR2 are MNHEY and SVGAGI. Trimming cost V 2 bases and J 7 bases, with 9 bases left between them. The CDR3 is 14 residues long. The CDR3 reads CASSYEGPNSPLHF. The DNA for the CDR3 is TGTGCCAGCAGTTACGAGGGACCGAATTCACCCCTCCACTTT.

The V call is TRBV14, the J call TRBJ2-7; 7 nucleotides agree with TRBD1. Germline CDR1 is SGHDN and CDR2 is FVKESK. The CDR3 length is 16 residues. J lost 5 bases, V lost 5 bases, and 15 bases had no gene match. CDR3 in amino acids: CASSILTGKRSDEQYF. CDR3 DNA sequence: TGTGCCAGCAGCATTTTGACAGGGAAAAGATCCGACGAGCAGTACTTC. Supplemented by reference TRBV14 and TRBJ2-7, the full variable domain reads EAGVTQFPSHSVIEKGQTVTLRCDPISGHDNLYWYRRVMGKEIKFLLHFVKESKQDESGMPNNRFLAERTGGTYSTLKVQPAELEDSGVYFCASSILTGKRSDEQYFGPGTRLTVT.

Many counts were recorded for this clonotype. The chain recombines TRBV12-3 or TRBV12-4 with TRBJ2-5; 10 bases fit TRBD2. Trimming removed 6 bases from V and 6 bases from J; junction bases left unmatched: 13. This CDR3 has 16 residues. The chain's CDR3 is CASRAPQAGGTKTQYF. The CDR3 bases are TGTGCCAGCAGGGCTCCCCAAGCGGGAGGGACGAAGACCCAGTACTTC.

The sample holds many counts of this clonotype. The rearrangement uses TRBV6-5 and TRBJ2-7, with TRBD1 matching 8 bases. Germline V gives CDR1 MNHEY, CDR2 SVGAGI. This CDR3 contains 16 residues. Trimming at V came to 0 bases and at J to 1 base, leaving 5 bases not matched to a gene. CDR3 sequence reads: CASSYSQGASSYEQYF. CDR3 DNA sequence: TGTGCCAGCAGTTACTCGCAGGGGGCCTCTTCCTACGAGCAGTACTTC.

The V call is TRBV6-1, the J call TRBJ2-5, with D perhaps TRBD1 (6 bases). The germline gives CDR1 MNHNS, CDR2 SASEGT. Trimming removed 8 bases from V and 2 bases from J, with 24 bases in between. The CDR3 spans 17 residues. The CDR3 here is CASSPPRQETWQETQYF. The CDR3 nucleotides are TGTGCCAGCTCACCACCGAGACAGGAGACATGGCAAGAGACCCAGTACTTC.

This chain connects TRBV28 to TRBJ1-2; D might be TRBD1 (6 bases). CDR1 and CDR2 from the germline V gene are MDHEN and SYDVKM. This CDR3 comprises 13 residues. V lost 2 bases and J 7 bases, leaving 11 bases between the germline ends. The DNA of the CDR3 is TGTGCCAGCAGTTTACGGGGGCATAGTGGCTACACCTTC. This codes for CASSLRGHSGYTF.

This clonotype was seen ten or more times. The chain carries TRBV20-1 and TRBJ1-1; 8 nucleotides agree with TRBD1. The junction had 8 bases not matched to a gene; V was cut back by 1 base and J by 7 bases. The CDR3 has 14 residues. The V gene's germline CDR1 is DFQATT and CDR2 SNEGSKA (reference sequence). The CDR3 coding sequence is TGCAGTGCTAGAGTCATGGACAGGGTGGATGAAGCTTTCTTT. Protein sequence: CSARVMDRVDEAFF.